This T cell receptor beta chain originates from a study of blood T cell repertoires in COVID-19. Study-wide background: Samples representing acute and convalescent COVID-19 were sourced from the United States, Italy and Spain. In each case, the material was cDNA or gDNA derived from T cells, B-cell-depleted T cells, or PBMCs.

Germline assignment: CDR1 SGHDT and CDR2 YYEEEE. Trimming left V 1 base short and J 5 bases short, with 7 bases between. This CDR3 is 14 amino acids long. Methods used by the authors: Nucleated cell counts were estimated from reference gene primer amplification. Assay: immunoSEQ multiplex PCR; the TCRdb copy retains only in-frame clones and omits some. From that table come the V and J calls and clone size; the DNA was used to work out D and trimming. In the table there are some 110,000 clones, roughly 83% of which are singletons. The chain recombines TRBV5-6 with TRBJ1-6; possibly TRBD1 for D (5 bases). This clonotype was sampled from a woman aged 70-85 years with acute or convalescent COVID-19. The sequencing input was peripheral blood. The CDR3 loop is CASSLSGNNSPLHF. DNA of the CDR3: TGTGCCAGCAGCTTGTCAGGGAATAATTCACCCCTCCACTTT.